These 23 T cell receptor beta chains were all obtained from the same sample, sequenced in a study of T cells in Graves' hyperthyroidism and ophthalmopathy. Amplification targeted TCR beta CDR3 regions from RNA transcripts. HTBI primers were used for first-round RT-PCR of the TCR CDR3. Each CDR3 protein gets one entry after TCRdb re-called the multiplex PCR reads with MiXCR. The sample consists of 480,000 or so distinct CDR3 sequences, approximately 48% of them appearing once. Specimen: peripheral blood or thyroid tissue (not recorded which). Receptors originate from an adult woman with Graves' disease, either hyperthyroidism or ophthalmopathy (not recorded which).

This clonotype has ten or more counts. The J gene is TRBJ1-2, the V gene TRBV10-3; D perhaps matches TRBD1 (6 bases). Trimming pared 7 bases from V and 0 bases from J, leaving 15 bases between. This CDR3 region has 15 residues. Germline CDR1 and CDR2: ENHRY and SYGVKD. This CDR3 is CAIMDSRYSNYGYTF. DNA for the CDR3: TGTGCCATCATGGACAGCCGTTATTCTAACTATGGCTACACCTTC.

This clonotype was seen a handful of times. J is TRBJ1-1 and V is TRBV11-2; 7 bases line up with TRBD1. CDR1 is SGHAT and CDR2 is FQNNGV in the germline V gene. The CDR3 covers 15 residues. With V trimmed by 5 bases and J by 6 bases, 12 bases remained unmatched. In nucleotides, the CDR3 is TGTGCCAGCAGCCTTCGACAGGGCGCGGGGGCTGAAGCTTTCTTT. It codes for CASSLRQGAGAEAFF.

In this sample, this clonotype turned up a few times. As DNA, the CDR3 is TGTGCCAGCAGTGAATGGATGAACACTGAAGCTTTCTTT. This gives the protein CASSEWMNTEAFF. The rearrangement uses TRBV25-1 and TRBJ1-1, with D unresolved. Trimming cost V 1 base and J 0 bases, with 3 bases left between them. Germline CDR1 is MGHDK and CDR2 is SYGVNS. The CDR3 has 13 residues.

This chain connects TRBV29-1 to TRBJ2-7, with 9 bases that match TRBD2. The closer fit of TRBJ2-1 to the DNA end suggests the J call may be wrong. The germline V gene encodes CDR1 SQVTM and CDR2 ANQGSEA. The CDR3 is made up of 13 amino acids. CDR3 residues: CSASPTSGNEQFF. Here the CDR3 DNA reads TGCAGCGCCAGCCCGACTAGCGGCAATGAGCAGTTCTTC.

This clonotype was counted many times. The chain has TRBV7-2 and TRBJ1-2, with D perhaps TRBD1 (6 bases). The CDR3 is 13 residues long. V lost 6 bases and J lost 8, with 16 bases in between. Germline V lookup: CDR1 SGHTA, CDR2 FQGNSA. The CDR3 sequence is CASSNSFQGGYTF. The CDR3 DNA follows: TGTGCCAGCAGTAACAGCTTCCAGGGGGGCTACACCTTC.

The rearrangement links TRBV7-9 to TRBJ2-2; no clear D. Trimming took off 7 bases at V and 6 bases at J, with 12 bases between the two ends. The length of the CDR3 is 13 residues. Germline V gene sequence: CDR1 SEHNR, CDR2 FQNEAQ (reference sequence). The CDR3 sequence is CASTGGWAGELFF. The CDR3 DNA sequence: TGTGCCAGCACCGGTGGTTGGGCCGGGGAGCTGTTTTTT.

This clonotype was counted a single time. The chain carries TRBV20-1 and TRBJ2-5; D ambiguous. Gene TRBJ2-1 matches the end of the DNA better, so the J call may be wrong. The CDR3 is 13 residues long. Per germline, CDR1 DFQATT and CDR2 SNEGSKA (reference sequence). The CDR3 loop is CSARNPLYNEQFF. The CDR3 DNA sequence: TGCAGTGCTAGAAATCCTCTCTACAATGAGCAGTTCTTC.

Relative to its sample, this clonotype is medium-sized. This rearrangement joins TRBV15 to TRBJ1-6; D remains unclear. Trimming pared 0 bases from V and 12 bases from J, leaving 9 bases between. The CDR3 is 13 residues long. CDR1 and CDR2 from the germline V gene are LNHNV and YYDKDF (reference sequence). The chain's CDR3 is CATSRDPRLPLHF. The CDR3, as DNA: TGTGCCACCAGCAGAGATCCCCGGTTACCCCTCCACTTT.

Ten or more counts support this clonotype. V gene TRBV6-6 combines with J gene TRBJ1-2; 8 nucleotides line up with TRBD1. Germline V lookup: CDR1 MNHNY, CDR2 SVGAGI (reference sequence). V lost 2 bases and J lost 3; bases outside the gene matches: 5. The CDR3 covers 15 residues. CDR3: CASSYPDRDDYGYTF. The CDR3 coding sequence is TGTGCCAGCAGTTACCCGGACAGGGACGACTATGGCTACACCTTC.

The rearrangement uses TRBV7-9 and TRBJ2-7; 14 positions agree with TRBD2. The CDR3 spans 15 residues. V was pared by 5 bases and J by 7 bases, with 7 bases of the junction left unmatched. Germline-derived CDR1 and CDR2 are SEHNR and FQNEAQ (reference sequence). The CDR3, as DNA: TGTGCCAGCAGCCGTGCGGGACTAGCGGGAGAGGAGCAGTACTTC. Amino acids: CASSRAGLAGEEQYF. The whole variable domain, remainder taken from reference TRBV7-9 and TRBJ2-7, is DTGVSQNPRHKITKRGQNVTFRCDPISEHNRLYWYRQTLGQGPEFLTYFQNEAQLEKSRLLSDRFSAERPKGSFSTLEIQRTEQGDSAMYLCASSRAGLAGEEQYFGPGTRLTVT.

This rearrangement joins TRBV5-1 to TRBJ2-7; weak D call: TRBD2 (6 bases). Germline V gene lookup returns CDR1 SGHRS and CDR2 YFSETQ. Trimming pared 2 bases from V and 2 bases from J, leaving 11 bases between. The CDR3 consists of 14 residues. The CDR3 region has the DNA TGCGCCAGCAGCTTAGCGGGTATCACCTACGAGCAGTACTTC. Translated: CASSLAGITYEQYF.

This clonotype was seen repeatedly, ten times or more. Written as DNA, the CDR3 is TGTGCCACCCCGGGACTAGCCCCCGGGGAGCTGTTTTTT. Amino acid sequence: CATPGLAPGELFF. The V and J genes are TRBV10-3 and TRBJ2-2; 9 nucleotides align to TRBD2. The J segment lost 6 bases and the V segment lost 10 bases, leaving 6 bases of the junction unmatched. Per the germline V gene, CDR1 is ENHRY and CDR2 is SYGVKD. The CDR3 contains 13 residues.

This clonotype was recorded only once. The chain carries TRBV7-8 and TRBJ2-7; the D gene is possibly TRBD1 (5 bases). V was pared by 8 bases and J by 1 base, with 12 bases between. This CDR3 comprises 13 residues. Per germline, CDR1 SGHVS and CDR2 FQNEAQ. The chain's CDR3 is CASGKTASYEQYF. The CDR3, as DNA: TGTGCCAGCGGGAAGACAGCTTCCTACGAGCAGTACTTC.

The CDR3 region has the DNA TGTGCCAGCAGTCCGTTCTTAAGGTCCCTCGGAGAGCAGTACTTC. This encodes CASSPFLRSLGEQYF. The gene calls are TRBV2 and TRBJ2-7; no clear D. The CDR3 loop spans 15 amino acids. Trimming took 5 bases from V and 7 from J, leaving 21 bases between them. CDR1 and CDR2 from the germline V gene are SNHLY and FYNNEI.

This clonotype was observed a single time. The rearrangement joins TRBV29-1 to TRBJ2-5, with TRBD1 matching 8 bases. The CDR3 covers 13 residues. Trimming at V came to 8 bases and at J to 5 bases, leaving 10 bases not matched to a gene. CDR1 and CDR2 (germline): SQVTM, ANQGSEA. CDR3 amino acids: CSLLGQGRETQYF. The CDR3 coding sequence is TGCAGCCTCCTAGGACAGGGACGGGAGACCCAGTACTTC.

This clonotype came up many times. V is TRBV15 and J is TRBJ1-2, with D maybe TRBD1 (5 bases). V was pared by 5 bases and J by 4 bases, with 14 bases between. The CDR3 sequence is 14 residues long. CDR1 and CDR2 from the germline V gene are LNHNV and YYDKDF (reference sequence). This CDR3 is CATSLGLGGYGYTF. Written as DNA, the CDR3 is TGTGCCACCAGCCTGGGGTTGGGGGGCTATGGCTACACCTTC.

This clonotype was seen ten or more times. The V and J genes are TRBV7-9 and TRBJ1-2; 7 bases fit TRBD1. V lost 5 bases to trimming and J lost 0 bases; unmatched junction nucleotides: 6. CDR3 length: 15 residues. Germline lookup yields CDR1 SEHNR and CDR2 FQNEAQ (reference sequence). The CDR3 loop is CASSARDSPNYGYTF. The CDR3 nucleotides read TGTGCCAGCAGCGCCCGGGACAGTCCTAACTATGGCTACACCTTC.

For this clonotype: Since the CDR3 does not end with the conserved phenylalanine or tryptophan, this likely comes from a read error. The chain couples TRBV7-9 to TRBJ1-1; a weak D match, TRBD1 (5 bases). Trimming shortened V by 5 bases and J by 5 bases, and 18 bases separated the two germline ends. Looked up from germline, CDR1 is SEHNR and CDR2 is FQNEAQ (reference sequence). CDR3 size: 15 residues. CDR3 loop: CASSPPRAGGTEAFL. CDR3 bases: TGTGCCAGCAGCCCCCCTCGCGCGGGGGGTACTGAAGCTTTCCTT.

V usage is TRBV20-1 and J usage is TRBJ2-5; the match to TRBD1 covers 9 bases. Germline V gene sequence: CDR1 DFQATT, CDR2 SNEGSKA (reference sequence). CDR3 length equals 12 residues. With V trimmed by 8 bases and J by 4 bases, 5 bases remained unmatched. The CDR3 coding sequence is TGCAGTCTTAACAGGGGGCGAGAGACCCAGTACTTC. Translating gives CSLNRGRETQYF.

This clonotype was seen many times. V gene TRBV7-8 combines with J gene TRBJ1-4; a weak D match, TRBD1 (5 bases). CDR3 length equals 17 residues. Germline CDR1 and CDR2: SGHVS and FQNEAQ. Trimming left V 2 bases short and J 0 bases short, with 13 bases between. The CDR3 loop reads CASSLRPGPTTNEKLFF. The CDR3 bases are TGTGCCAGCAGCTTACGGCCGGGGCCTACAACTAATGAAAAACTGTTTTTT.

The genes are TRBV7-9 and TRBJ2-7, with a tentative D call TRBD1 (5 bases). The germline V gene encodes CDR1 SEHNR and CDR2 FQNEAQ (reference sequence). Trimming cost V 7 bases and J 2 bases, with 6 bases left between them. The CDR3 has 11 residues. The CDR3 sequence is CASTGTYEQYF. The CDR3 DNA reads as TGTGCCAGCACAGGGACCTACGAGCAGTACTTC.

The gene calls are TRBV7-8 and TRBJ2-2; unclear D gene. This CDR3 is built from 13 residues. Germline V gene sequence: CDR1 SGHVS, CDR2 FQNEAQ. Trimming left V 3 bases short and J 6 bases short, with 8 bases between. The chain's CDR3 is CASSFLLAGELFF. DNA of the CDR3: TGTGCCAGCAGCTTCCTTCTGGCCGGGGAGCTGTTTTTT.

The CDR3 region has the DNA TGTGCCAGCAGCCCGGGACAGGGTCGAAATTCACCCCTCCACTTT. It specifies CASSPGQGRNSPLHF. The chain employs TRBV9 and TRBJ1-6, with 9 bases aligning to TRBD1. The CDR3 runs to 15 residues. The junction had 6 bases not matched to a gene; V was cut back by 4 bases and J by 7 bases. CDR1 is SGDLS, CDR2 YYNGEE, per germline. The variable domain in full, completed from reference TRBV9 and TRBJ1-6, reads DSGVTQTPKHLITATGQRVTLRCSPRSGDLSVYWYQQSLDQGLQFLIQYYNGEERAKGNILERFSAQQFPDLHSELNLSSLELGDSALYFCASSPGQGRNSPLHFGNGTRLTVT.